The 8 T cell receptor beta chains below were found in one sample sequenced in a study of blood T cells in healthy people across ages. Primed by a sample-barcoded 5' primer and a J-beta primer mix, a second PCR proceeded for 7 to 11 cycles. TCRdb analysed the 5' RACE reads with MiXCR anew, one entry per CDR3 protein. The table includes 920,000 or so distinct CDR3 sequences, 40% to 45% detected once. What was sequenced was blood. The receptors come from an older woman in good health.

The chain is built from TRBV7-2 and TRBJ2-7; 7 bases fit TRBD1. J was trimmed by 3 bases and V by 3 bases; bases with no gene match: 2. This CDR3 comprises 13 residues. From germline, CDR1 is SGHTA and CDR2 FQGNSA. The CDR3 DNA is TGTGCCAGCAGCTTCCCAGGGGGCTACGAGCAGTACTTC. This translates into CASSFPGGYEQYF.

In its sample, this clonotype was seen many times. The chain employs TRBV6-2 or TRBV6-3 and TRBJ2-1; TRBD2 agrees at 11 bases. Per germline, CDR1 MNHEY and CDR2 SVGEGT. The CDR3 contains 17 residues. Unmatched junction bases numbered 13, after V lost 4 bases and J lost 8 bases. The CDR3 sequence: CASSSGKLAGASHEQFF. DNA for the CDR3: TGTGCCAGCAGTTCCGGAAAACTAGCGGGAGCATCCCATGAGCAGTTCTTC.

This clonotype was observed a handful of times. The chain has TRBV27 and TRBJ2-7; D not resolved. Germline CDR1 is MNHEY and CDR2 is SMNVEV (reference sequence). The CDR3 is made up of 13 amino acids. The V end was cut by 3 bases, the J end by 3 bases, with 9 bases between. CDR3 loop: CASSFGVNYEQYF. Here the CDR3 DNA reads TGTGCCAGCAGTTTTGGGGTCAACTACGAGCAGTACTTC.

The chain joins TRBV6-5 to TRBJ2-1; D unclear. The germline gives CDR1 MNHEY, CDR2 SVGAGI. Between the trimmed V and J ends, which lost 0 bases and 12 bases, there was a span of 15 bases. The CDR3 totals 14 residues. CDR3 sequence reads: CASSYSEPLMGQFF. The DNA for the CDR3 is TGTGCCAGCAGTTACTCGGAGCCCTTAATGGGGCAGTTCTTC.

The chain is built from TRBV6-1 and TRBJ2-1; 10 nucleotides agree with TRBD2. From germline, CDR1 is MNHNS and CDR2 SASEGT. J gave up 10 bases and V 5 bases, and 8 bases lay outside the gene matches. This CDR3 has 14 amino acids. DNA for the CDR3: TGTGCCAGCAGTATGCTAGCGGGAGAGGGCGAGCAGTTCTTC. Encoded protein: CASSMLAGEGEQFF.

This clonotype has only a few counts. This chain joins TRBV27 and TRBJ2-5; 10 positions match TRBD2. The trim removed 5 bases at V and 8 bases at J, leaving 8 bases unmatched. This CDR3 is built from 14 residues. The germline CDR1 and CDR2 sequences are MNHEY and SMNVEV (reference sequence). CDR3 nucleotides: TGTGCCAGCAGTGGGGCAGCGGGAGGGCCAACCCAGTACTTC. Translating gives CASSGAAGGPTQYF.

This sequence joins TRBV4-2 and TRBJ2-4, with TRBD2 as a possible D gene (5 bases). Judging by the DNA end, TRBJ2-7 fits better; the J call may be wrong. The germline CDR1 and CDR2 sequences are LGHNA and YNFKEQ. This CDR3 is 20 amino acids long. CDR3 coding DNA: TGTGCCAGCAGCCAAGCACCTTCGGAGCGGATCCTACGAACCTCCTACGAGCAGTACTTC. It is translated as CASSQAPSERILRTSYEQYF.

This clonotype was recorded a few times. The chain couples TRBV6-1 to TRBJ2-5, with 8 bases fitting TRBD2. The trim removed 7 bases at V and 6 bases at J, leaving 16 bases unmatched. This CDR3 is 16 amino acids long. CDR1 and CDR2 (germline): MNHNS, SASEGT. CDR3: CASTALALAGTKTQYF. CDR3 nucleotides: TGTGCCAGCACCGCCTTGGCCTTAGCGGGAACGAAGACCCAGTACTTC.